The text below deals with one T cell receptor beta chain. Clones were sequenced by immunoSEQ multiplex PCR, and TCRdb holds only the in-frame ones, with some missing. In the table there are about 270,000 clones, roughly nine tenths of which are singletons. The sample comes from a study of blood T cell repertoires in COVID-19. Study-level information: The study drew acute and convalescent COVID-19 samples from the United States, Italy and Spain.

The trim removed 4 bases at V and 6 bases at J, leaving 7 bases unmatched. The CDR3 covers 15 residues. Germline CDR1 LGHDT, CDR2 YNNKEL (reference sequence). The chain combines TRBV3-1 (or the pseudogene TRBV3-2) with TRBJ1-2, with 11 bases fitting TRBD1. The TCR was taken from a woman aged 45-59 years who had recovered from COVID-19. Sequenced: PBMCs or T cells enriched from blood (not recorded which). CDR3 DNA: TGTGCCAGCAGCCCCCGCGGACAGGGGGCGAATGGCTACACCTTC. This sequence encodes CASSPRGQGANGYTF.